This T cell receptor (beta chain) originates from a study of post-analysis software for immune sequencing data (dated by TCRdb to between 2015 and 2016). Study-level background: Recorded disease courses included relapsing-remitting, secondary progressive and progressive-relapsing multiple sclerosis, with some patients lacking subtype annotation. A subset of samples was prepared in parallel using single-end sample barcoding, then pooled and co-amplified after Illumina adapter ligation. The patient repertoires were compared against approximately eleven previously published healthy control repertoires obtained from donors aged about 6 to 27 years. Overall study results and their limits: Patients showed significantly higher frequencies than controls for a handful of TRBV segments, among them TRBV5-6, TRBV5-1 and TRBV20-1. The control group was slightly older than the multiple sclerosis patient group. Direct clustering with F measure showed strong co-clustering of samples prepared in the same batch, prompting a batch-effect correction. Compared with controls, multiple sclerosis patients had significantly lower normalized Chao1 diversity, a finding suggesting substantial peripheral T-cell clonal expansion.

The library was built by means of PCR. The instrument was an Illumina HiSeq 2500. To reduce PCR and sequencing biases, unique molecular identifiers were built into the TCR beta cDNA libraries. Every 1 to 10 million input T cells yielded 500,000 or so cDNA molecules, meaning each molecule approximated one T cell. The same protocol used for the earlier healthy control dataset was applied to prepare and sequence the patient libraries. Within a given batch, samples were prepared together, multiplexed and sequenced on the same HiSeq lane. On the authors' methods: Raw barcoded reads were processed with MIGEC, and single-read molecular identifier groups were discarded before consensus assembly and CDR3 extraction. Clonotype tables were post-analysed with VDJtools, normalizing diversity by down-sampling all datasets to the smallest sample size. In repertoire overlap clustering, CDR3 amino acid sequences, but not nucleotide sequences, were matched to correct batch-related cross-sample contamination. In TCRdb, the public reads were trimmed at Q25 with fastp and aligned with MiXCR, with productive beta chains retained. One record per CDR3 amino acid sequence lists the most common genes and DNA. These V and J calls derive from TCRdb rather than the authors' analysis. Present in this sample are hundreds of thousands of distinct CDR3 sequences, roughly 36% of which were seen just once. 13% of the sample is taken by the ten largest.

The CDR3 runs 17 amino acids, cysteine and phenylalanine included. Just CDR3 DNA is preserved here, 51 bases in frame from base 1. From a lookup of the germline V gene, CDR1 and CDR2 are MDHEN and SYDVKM. On this clonotype: The clone's antigen remains unknown. Base qualities are not recorded, but no much larger clone differs from it by a single base.

To demonstrate the VDJtools post-analysis software, TCR beta repertoires were profiled from the peripheral blood of about 13 young patients with multiple sclerosis. The multiple sclerosis patients were children and adolescents ranging in age from about 6 to 16 years. The sequencing input was blood. The sequence was collected from a girl aged 5-17 years with multiple sclerosis. This sequence uses TRBV28 and TRBJ2-5; 11 of the junction bases match TRBD2. The closer fit of TRBJ2-7 to the DNA end suggests the J call may be wrong. The DNA sequence follows: TGTGCCAGCAGTTTATCCCGCGGGGGTAGCGGGGGGGACGAGCAGTACTTC. This yields the protein CASSLSRGGSGGDEQYF.